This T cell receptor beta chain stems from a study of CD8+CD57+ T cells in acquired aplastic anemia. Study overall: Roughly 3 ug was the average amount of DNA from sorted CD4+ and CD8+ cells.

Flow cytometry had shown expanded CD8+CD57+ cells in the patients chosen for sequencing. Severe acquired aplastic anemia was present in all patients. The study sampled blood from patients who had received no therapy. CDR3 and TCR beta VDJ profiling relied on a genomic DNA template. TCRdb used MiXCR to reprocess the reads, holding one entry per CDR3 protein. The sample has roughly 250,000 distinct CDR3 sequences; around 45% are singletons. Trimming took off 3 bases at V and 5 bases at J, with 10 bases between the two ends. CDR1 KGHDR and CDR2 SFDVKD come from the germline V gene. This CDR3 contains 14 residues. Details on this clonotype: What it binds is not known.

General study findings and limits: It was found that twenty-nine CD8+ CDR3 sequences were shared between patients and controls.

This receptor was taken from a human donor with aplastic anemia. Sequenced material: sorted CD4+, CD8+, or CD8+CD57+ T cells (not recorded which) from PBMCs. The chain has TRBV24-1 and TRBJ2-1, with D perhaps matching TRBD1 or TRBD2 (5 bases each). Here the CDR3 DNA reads TGTGCCACCAGTGATGGGGACCGTGACAATGAGCAGTTCTTC. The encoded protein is CATSDGDRDNEQFF.